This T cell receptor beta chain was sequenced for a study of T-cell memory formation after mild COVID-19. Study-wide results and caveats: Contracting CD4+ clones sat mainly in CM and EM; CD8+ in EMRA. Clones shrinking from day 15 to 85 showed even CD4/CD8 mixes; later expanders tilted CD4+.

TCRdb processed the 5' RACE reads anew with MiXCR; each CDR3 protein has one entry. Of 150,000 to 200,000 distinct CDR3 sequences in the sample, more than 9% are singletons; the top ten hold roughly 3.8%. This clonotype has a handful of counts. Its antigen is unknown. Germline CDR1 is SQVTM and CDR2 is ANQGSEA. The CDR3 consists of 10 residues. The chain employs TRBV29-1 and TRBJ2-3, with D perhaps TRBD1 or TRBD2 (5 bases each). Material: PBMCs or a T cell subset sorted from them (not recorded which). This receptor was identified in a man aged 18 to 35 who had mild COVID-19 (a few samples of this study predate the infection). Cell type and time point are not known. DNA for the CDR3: TGCAGAGGGGACCGGTTCCCGCAGTATTTT. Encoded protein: CRGDRFPQYF.